The sample holds a few counts of the clone carrying this T cell receptor beta chain. What it binds is unknown. The data originate from a study of T cells after yellow fever vaccination. A process of 5'RACE template switching, which added a universal primer site and UMIs, was used to make TCR cDNA. MiXCR, applied by TCRdb to the 5' RACE reads, yields one record per CDR3 protein. The table lists 340,000 or so distinct CDR3 sequences, approximately 13% of them singletons, with approximately 3.3% in the top ten. The trim removed 7 bases at V and 8 bases at J, leaving 11 bases unmatched. The CDR3 has 13 residues. Study-wide results and caveats: The study re-detected most primary-vaccination clones after the booster (96% CD4, around 89% CD8). One caveat is that FACS-sorted repertoires could contain abundant clonotypes contaminating from the bulk population.

Sample: CD4+ T cells sorted from PBMCs, taken 15 days after the yellow fever booster vaccination. This clonotype originated in a man between 18 and 29 years old who received the YFV17D yellow fever vaccine. The chain uses TRBV12-3 or TRBV12-4 and TRBJ2-7; 7 bases match TRBD2. This chain's CDR3 is CASTEGGLGKQYF. Written as DNA, the CDR3 is TGTGCCAGCACCGAGGGAGGGTTGGGGAAGCAGTACTTC.